These T cell receptor beta chains were read from a single sample in a study of neurological immune-mediated disorders. TCRdb itself ran the 5' RACE reads through MiXCR, one entry per CDR3 protein. The sample lists 65,000 to 90,000 distinct CDR3 sequences, approximately 5% occurring once. The sequenced sample was PBMCs. These receptors were collected from a woman younger than 45 with multiple sclerosis. CDR3s include the opening cysteine and the closing phenylalanine or tryptophan. The order of the fields is CDR3 protein, CDR3 DNA, V gene, D gene, clone size, J gene. A D gene is named only where the DNA matches it firmly. Clone size is not always given. Where it is, it says once, few, many or a class for expanded clones.

cdr3_aa: CASSSPPTEVGYTF
cdr3_nt: TGTGCCAGCAGCTCTCCCCCGACAGAGGTTGGCTACACCTTC
v_call: TRBV12-3/TRBV12-4
d_call: -
clone_size: many
j_call: TRBJ1-2

cdr3_aa: CASSVVTPIQVGYGYTF
cdr3_nt: TGTGCCAGCAGCGTAGTAACCCCTATCCAAGTGGGCTATGGCTACACCTTC
v_call: TRBV9
d_call: -
clone_size: many
j_call: TRBJ1-2

cdr3_aa: CSARSDRGESQYF
cdr3_nt: TGCAGTGCTAGATCAGACAGAGGCGAGTCCCAGTACTTC
v_call: TRBV20-1
d_call: -
clone_size: many
j_call: TRBJ2-5

cdr3_aa: CSASGRPSNEKLFF
cdr3_nt: TGCAGTGCTAGTGGGCGGCCCTCTAATGAAAAACTGTTTTTT
v_call: TRBV20-1
d_call: -
clone_size: -
j_call: TRBJ1-4

cdr3_aa: CASSQEPDQPQHF
cdr3_nt: TGTGCCAGCAGCCAAGAGCCTGATCAGCCCCAGCATTTT
v_call: TRBV14
d_call: -
clone_size: -
j_call: TRBJ1-5

cdr3_aa: CASSSRGDRGNGYTF
cdr3_nt: TGCGCCAGCAGCTCAAGGGGCGACAGGGGGAATGGCTACACCTTC
v_call: TRBV5-1
d_call: TRBD1
clone_size: many
j_call: TRBJ1-2

cdr3_aa: CATSRRRDRVADTQYF
cdr3_nt: TGTGCCACCAGCAGGCGCCGGGACAGGGTGGCAGATACGCAGTATTTT
v_call: TRBV15
d_call: TRBD1
clone_size: many
j_call: TRBJ2-3

cdr3_aa: CASSLKVLGGDEQFF
cdr3_nt: TGTGCCAGCAGTTTAAAGGTTTTGGGGGGGGATGAGCAGTTCTTC
v_call: TRBV12-3/TRBV12-4
d_call: TRBD2
clone_size: many
j_call: TRBJ2-1

cdr3_aa: CASSFVPSGGTDTQYF
cdr3_nt: TGCGCCAGCAGCTTCGTACCTAGCGGGGGCACAGATACGCAGTATTTT
v_call: TRBV5-1
d_call: TRBD2
clone_size: many
j_call: TRBJ2-3

cdr3_aa: CASTPPGVYEKLFF
cdr3_nt: TGTGCCAGCACTCCGCCGGGTGTATACGAAAAACTGTTTTTT
v_call: TRBV28
d_call: -
clone_size: few
j_call: TRBJ1-4

cdr3_aa: CASSLVPVAEGYNEQFF
cdr3_nt: TGCGCCAGCAGCTTGGTGCCCGTCGCGGAGGGATACAATGAGCAGTTCTTC
v_call: TRBV5-1
d_call: -
clone_size: many
j_call: TRBJ2-1

cdr3_aa: CASSLATVTDTQYF
cdr3_nt: TGCGCCAGCAGCTTGGCCACAGTCACAGATACGCAGTATTTT
v_call: TRBV5-1
d_call: -
clone_size: few
j_call: TRBJ2-3

cdr3_aa: CSVSVASTNEQFF
cdr3_nt: TGCAGTGTGTCGGTGGCTAGCACAAATGAGCAGTTCTTC
v_call: TRBV20-1
d_call: -
clone_size: many
j_call: TRBJ2-1

cdr3_aa: CATSRDPSGSYEQYF
cdr3_nt: TGTGCCACCAGCAGAGACCCTAGCGGCTCCTACGAGCAGTACTTC
v_call: TRBV15
d_call: TRBD2
clone_size: many
j_call: TRBJ2-7

cdr3_aa: CASSSTGDQANYGYTF
cdr3_nt: TGCGCCAGCAGCTCCACGGGGGATCAAGCTAACTATGGCTACACCTTC
v_call: TRBV5-1
d_call: -
clone_size: few
j_call: TRBJ1-2

cdr3_aa: CSARVGGGGSTDTQYF
cdr3_nt: TGCAGTGCTAGAGTCGGAGGTGGCGGAAGCACAGATACGCAGTATTTT
v_call: TRBV20-1
d_call: -
clone_size: many
j_call: TRBJ2-3

cdr3_aa: CASSLVGPGGYTF
cdr3_nt: TGTGCCAGCAGCTTAGTTGGACCTGGGGGCTACACCTTC
v_call: TRBV7-9
d_call: -
clone_size: many
j_call: TRBJ1-2

cdr3_aa: CSARLGVTYEQYF
cdr3_nt: TGCAGTGCTAGATTGGGAGTTACCTACGAGCAGTACTTC
v_call: TRBV20-1
d_call: -
clone_size: -
j_call: TRBJ2-7

cdr3_aa: CASSPSGRYYTDTQYF
cdr3_nt: TGCGCCAGCAGCCCCTCCGGACGGTATTACACAGATACGCAGTATTTT
v_call: TRBV5-1
d_call: -
clone_size: few
j_call: TRBJ2-3

cdr3_aa: CASTPGTNYGYTF
cdr3_nt: TGTGCCAGCACCCCGGGGACTAACTATGGCTACACCTTC
v_call: TRBV6-1
d_call: -
clone_size: -
j_call: TRBJ1-2

cdr3_aa: CASSFRDRETQYF
cdr3_nt: TGCGCCAGCAGCTTCAGGGATCGGGAGACCCAGTACTTC
v_call: TRBV5-1
d_call: -
clone_size: many
j_call: TRBJ2-5

cdr3_aa: CASSHGQGVYEQYF
cdr3_nt: TGTGCCAGCAGCCATGGACAGGGGGTTTACGAGCAGTACTTC
v_call: TRBV27
d_call: TRBD1
clone_size: many
j_call: TRBJ2-7

cdr3_aa: CASSVRPSGVYSGANVLTF
cdr3_nt: TGTGCCAGCAGCGTCCGCCCTAGCGGGGTTTACTCTGGGGCCAACGTCCTGACTTTC
v_call: TRBV3-1
d_call: TRBD2
clone_size: few
j_call: TRBJ2-6

cdr3_aa: CSASTGGRGETQYF
cdr3_nt: TGCAGTGCTAGTACAGGGGGCCGGGGAGAGACCCAGTACTTC
v_call: TRBV20-1
d_call: TRBD1
clone_size: many
j_call: TRBJ2-5

cdr3_aa: CASSLAGPRPDTQYF
cdr3_nt: TGTGCCAGCAGCTTGGCAGGACCGCGTCCAGATACGCAGTATTTT
v_call: TRBV5-5
d_call: -
clone_size: many
j_call: TRBJ2-3

cdr3_aa: CASSKGTSVTYEQYF
cdr3_nt: TGCGCCAGCAGCAAGGGGACTAGCGTTACCTACGAGCAGTACTTC
v_call: TRBV5-1
d_call: TRBD2
clone_size: many
j_call: TRBJ2-7

cdr3_aa: CSARDVASGTGGADTQYF
cdr3_nt: TGCAGTGCTAGAGATGTGGCTAGCGGGACCGGCGGGGCAGATACGCAGTATTTT
v_call: TRBV20-1
d_call: TRBD2
clone_size: many
j_call: TRBJ2-3

cdr3_aa: CASSAYLKYEQYF
cdr3_nt: TGTGCCAGCAGCGCCTATCTTAAATACGAGCAGTACTTC
v_call: TRBV12-3/TRBV12-4
d_call: -
clone_size: -
j_call: TRBJ2-7

cdr3_aa: CAISELSGTVYGYTF
cdr3_nt: TGTGCCATCAGTGAGCTCTCCGGGACAGTCTATGGCTACACCTTC
v_call: TRBV10-3
d_call: TRBD1
clone_size: many
j_call: TRBJ1-2

cdr3_aa: CSAETGVGNTIYF
cdr3_nt: TGCAGTGCGGAGACAGGGGTGGGAAACACCATATATTTT
v_call: TRBV20-1
d_call: TRBD1
clone_size: many
j_call: TRBJ1-3

cdr3_aa: CASSFLVTDTQYF
cdr3_nt: TGCGCCAGCAGCTTCCTCGTAACAGATACGCAGTATTTT
v_call: TRBV5-1
d_call: -
clone_size: many
j_call: TRBJ2-3

cdr3_aa: CSARDLGGAGGRTDTQYF
cdr3_nt: TGCAGTGCTAGAGATCTCGGGGGAGCGGGGGGCCGCACAGATACGCAGTATTTT
v_call: TRBV20-1
d_call: TRBD2
clone_size: many
j_call: TRBJ2-3

cdr3_aa: CASIPTVPGQGAWGTEAFF
cdr3_nt: TGTGCCAGCATTCCTACCGTCCCGGGACAGGGGGCGTGGGGCACTGAAGCTTTCTTT
v_call: TRBV12-3/TRBV12-4
d_call: TRBD1
clone_size: many
j_call: TRBJ1-1

cdr3_aa: CATSERLEGELFF
cdr3_nt: TGTGCCACCAGTGAGCGACTCGAGGGGGAGCTGTTTTTT
v_call: TRBV24-1
d_call: -
clone_size: many
j_call: TRBJ2-2

cdr3_aa: CASSLSGGTEAFF
cdr3_nt: TGCGCCAGCAGCTTGTCAGGGGGCACTGAAGCTTTCTTT
v_call: TRBV5-1
d_call: TRBD1
clone_size: few
j_call: TRBJ1-1

cdr3_aa: CASSFSSTYQPQHF
cdr3_nt: TGTGCCAGCAGCTTTAGCAGCACCTATCAGCCCCAGCATTTT
v_call: TRBV7-9
d_call: -
clone_size: many
j_call: TRBJ1-5

cdr3_aa: CASRPSAGGQEQFF
cdr3_nt: TGTGCCAGCAGACCCTCGGCGGGGGGGCAGGAGCAGTTCTTC
v_call: TRBV12-3/TRBV12-4
d_call: TRBD2
clone_size: many
j_call: TRBJ2-1

cdr3_aa: CASNFGTSGRAHEQFF
cdr3_nt: TGCGCCAGCAACTTCGGGACTAGCGGGAGGGCTCATGAGCAGTTCTTC
v_call: TRBV10-2
d_call: TRBD2
clone_size: many
j_call: TRBJ2-1

cdr3_aa: CASSSGQGQETQYF
cdr3_nt: TGTGCCAGCAGTTCCGGACAGGGCCAAGAGACCCAGTACTTC
v_call: TRBV12-3/TRBV12-4
d_call: TRBD1
clone_size: many
j_call: TRBJ2-5

cdr3_aa: CSAIRVLAGSKYNEQFF
cdr3_nt: TGCAGTGCTATTAGGGTTCTAGCGGGCTCTAAATACAATGAGCAGTTCTTC
v_call: TRBV20-1
d_call: TRBD2
clone_size: many
j_call: TRBJ2-1

cdr3_aa: CAWTFQGGQETQYF
cdr3_nt: TGTGCCTGGACCTTCCAGGGAGGGCAGGAGACCCAGTACTTC
v_call: TRBV30
d_call: TRBD2
clone_size: many
j_call: TRBJ2-5

cdr3_aa: CASSSKGSSGYYNEQFF
cdr3_nt: TGCGCCAGCAGCTCCAAAGGGTCTAGCGGTTACTACAATGAGCAGTTCTTC
v_call: TRBV5-1
d_call: TRBD2
clone_size: many
j_call: TRBJ2-1

cdr3_aa: CASSSTGRSGNTIYF
cdr3_nt: TGCGCCAGCAGCTCGACGGGACGCTCTGGAAACACCATATATTTT
v_call: TRBV5-1
d_call: -
clone_size: many
j_call: TRBJ1-3

cdr3_aa: CSAWGQGDTYEQYF
cdr3_nt: TGCAGTGCTTGGGGACAGGGGGACACCTACGAGCAGTACTTC
v_call: TRBV20-1
d_call: TRBD1
clone_size: few
j_call: TRBJ2-7

cdr3_aa: CSARDRLAEFTDTQYF
cdr3_nt: TGCAGTGCTAGAGATCGACTAGCGGAATTCACAGATACGCAGTATTTT
v_call: TRBV20-1
d_call: TRBD2
clone_size: many
j_call: TRBJ2-3

cdr3_aa: CASSLAGTGLDGYTF
cdr3_nt: TGCGCCAGCAGCTTGGCCGGGACAGGGTTGGATGGCTACACCTTC
v_call: TRBV5-1
d_call: TRBD1
clone_size: many
j_call: TRBJ1-2

cdr3_aa: CASSRQGASETQYF
cdr3_nt: TGTGCCAGCAGCCGACAGGGGGCCTCGGAGACCCAGTACTTC
v_call: TRBV5-4
d_call: TRBD1
clone_size: many
j_call: TRBJ2-5

cdr3_aa: CSARDQGELFF
cdr3_nt: TGCAGTGCTAGAGATCAGGGGGAGCTGTTTTTT
v_call: TRBV20-1
d_call: -
clone_size: many
j_call: TRBJ2-2

cdr3_aa: CASRPGLATNTGELFF
cdr3_nt: TGTGCCAGCAGACCGGGACTAGCGACGAACACCGGGGAGCTGTTTTTT
v_call: TRBV12-3/TRBV12-4
d_call: TRBD2
clone_size: many
j_call: TRBJ2-2

cdr3_aa: CSARPTQDAHYGYTF
cdr3_nt: TGCAGTGCTAGGCCCACACAGGACGCCCACTATGGCTACACCTTC
v_call: TRBV20-1
d_call: -
clone_size: many
j_call: TRBJ1-2

cdr3_aa: CSARGGSTNTGELFF
cdr3_nt: TGCAGTGCTAGAGGCGGCAGTACGAACACCGGGGAGCTGTTTTTT
v_call: TRBV20-1
d_call: -
clone_size: many
j_call: TRBJ2-2

cdr3_aa: CASSQVTSGRLYNEQFF
cdr3_nt: TGTGCCAGCAGCCAAGTTACTAGCGGGAGGCTCTACAATGAGCAGTTCTTC
v_call: TRBV4-2
d_call: TRBD2
clone_size: few
j_call: TRBJ2-1

cdr3_aa: CASSLQGPHRSTLNF
cdr3_nt: TGTGCCAGCAGTTTACAGGGTCCCCATCGATCAACCCTCAACTTT
v_call: TRBV6-5
d_call: -
clone_size: -
j_call: TRBJ1-6

cdr3_aa: CASSLMVADLVAAQYF
cdr3_nt: TGTGCCAGCAGCTTAATGGTAGCCGATTTAGTGGCGGCCCAGTACTTC
v_call: TRBV7-6
d_call: -
clone_size: many
j_call: TRBJ2-5

cdr3_aa: CASRITGGGTEAFF
cdr3_nt: TGTGCCAGCAGAATTACAGGGGGCGGGACTGAAGCTTTCTTT
v_call: TRBV27
d_call: TRBD1
clone_size: many
j_call: TRBJ1-1

cdr3_aa: CSAPPVAGGGKDNEQFF
cdr3_nt: TGCAGTGCCCCGCCGGTAGCGGGAGGGGGCAAGGACAATGAGCAGTTCTTC
v_call: TRBV20-1
d_call: TRBD2
clone_size: few
j_call: TRBJ2-1

cdr3_aa: CSAKSGTDTGELFF
cdr3_nt: TGCAGTGCTAAAAGCGGGACCGACACCGGGGAGCTGTTTTTT
v_call: TRBV20-1
d_call: TRBD2
clone_size: many
j_call: TRBJ2-2

cdr3_aa: CASRQAPGHGELFF
cdr3_nt: TGTGCCAGCAGGCAGGCCCCGGGACACGGGGAGCTGTTTTTT
v_call: TRBV12-3/TRBV12-4
d_call: -
clone_size: -
j_call: TRBJ2-2

cdr3_aa: CASSQEGRKTQYF
cdr3_nt: TGTGCCAGCAGCCAAGAGGGCCGGAAGACCCAGTACTTC
v_call: TRBV3-1
d_call: -
clone_size: many
j_call: TRBJ2-5